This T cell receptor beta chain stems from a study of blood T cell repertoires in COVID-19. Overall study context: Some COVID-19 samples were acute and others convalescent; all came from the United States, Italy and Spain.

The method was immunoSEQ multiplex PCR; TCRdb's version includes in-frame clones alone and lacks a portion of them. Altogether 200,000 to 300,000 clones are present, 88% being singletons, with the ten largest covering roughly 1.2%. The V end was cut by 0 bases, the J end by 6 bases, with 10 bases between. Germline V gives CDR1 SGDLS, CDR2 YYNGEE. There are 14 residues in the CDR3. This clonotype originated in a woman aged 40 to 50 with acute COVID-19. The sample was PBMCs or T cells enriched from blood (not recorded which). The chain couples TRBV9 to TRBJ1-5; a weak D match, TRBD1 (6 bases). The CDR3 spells CASSVAGDGQPQHF. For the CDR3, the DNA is TGTGCCAGCAGCGTAGCAGGGGATGGTCAGCCCCAGCATTTT.